This TCR beta chain was sequenced during a study of CD8 T cells in ankylosing spondylitis. Details on this clonotype: Its antigen is unknown.

Libraries of TCR beta came from quantitative 5'-RACE with molecular barcodes. Each CDR3 protein is one row after TCRdb ran MiXCR on the 5' RACE reads. Here the sample spans approximately 350,000 distinct CDR3 sequences, roughly 14% being singletons. The study's findings and limits: It appeared that ankylosing spondylitis blood was characterized by a TCR beta motif of 8 or 9 highly homologous variants. As for the disease-linked clones, they showed a CD8+ phenotype and occurred at relatively low frequencies in peripheral blood. Enrichment of disease-linked clones was reportedly significant in matched ankylosing spondylitis synovial fluid.

The CDR3 has 13 residues. Germline values: CDR1 LGHNT, CDR2 FRNRAP. Deletions cut 5 bases from V and 6 bases from J, with 11 bases between. Input material: blood, either unsorted or a sorted T cell fraction (not recorded which). The TCR sequence derives from a male donor with ankylosing spondylitis or in good health (not recorded which). The J gene is TRBJ2-1, the V gene TRBV12-5; possibly TRBD2 for D (6 bases). The CDR3 bases are TGTGCTAGTGGTCGGAAAGCGGGCAATGAGCAGTTCTTC. Translated: CASGRKAGNEQFF.